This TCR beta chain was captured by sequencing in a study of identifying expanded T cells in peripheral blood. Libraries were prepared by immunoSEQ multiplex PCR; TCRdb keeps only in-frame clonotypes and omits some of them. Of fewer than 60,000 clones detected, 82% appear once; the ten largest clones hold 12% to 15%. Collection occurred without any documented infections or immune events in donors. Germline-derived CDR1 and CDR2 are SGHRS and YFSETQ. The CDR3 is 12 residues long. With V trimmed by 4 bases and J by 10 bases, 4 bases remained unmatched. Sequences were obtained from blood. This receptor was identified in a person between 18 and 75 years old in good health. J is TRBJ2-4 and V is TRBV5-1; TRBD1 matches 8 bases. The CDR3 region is CASSGTGGIQYF. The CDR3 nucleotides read TGCGCCAGCAGCGGAACAGGGGGTATTCAGTACTTC.